The TCR beta chain under discussion was sequenced for a study of T-cell memory formation after mild COVID-19. Overall study results and limits: Balance between CD4 and CD8 was seen in clones contracting day 15 to 85, and a CD4+ lean was seen in later expanders.

One entry per CDR3 protein, called by TCRdb with MiXCR from the 5' RACE reads. The sample carries around 510,000 distinct CDR3 sequences, about a fifth recorded once. Regarding this clonotype: Its specificity is unknown.

Trimming took off 5 bases at V and 4 bases at J, with 12 bases between the two ends. The CDR3 is 14 amino acids. CDR1 is SEHNR, CDR2 FQNEAQ, per germline (reference sequence). The V and J genes are TRBV7-9 and TRBJ2-1, with a tentative D call TRBD2 (5 bases). Sequencing was performed on PBMCs or a T cell subset sorted from them (not recorded which). This clonotype was sampled from an adult woman who had mild COVID-19 (a few samples of this study predate the infection). Cell type and time point are not known. The CDR3 DNA reads as TGTGCCAGCAGCCCCCCAGCGGTTTACAATGAGCAGTTCTTC. Protein product: CASSPPAVYNEQFF.